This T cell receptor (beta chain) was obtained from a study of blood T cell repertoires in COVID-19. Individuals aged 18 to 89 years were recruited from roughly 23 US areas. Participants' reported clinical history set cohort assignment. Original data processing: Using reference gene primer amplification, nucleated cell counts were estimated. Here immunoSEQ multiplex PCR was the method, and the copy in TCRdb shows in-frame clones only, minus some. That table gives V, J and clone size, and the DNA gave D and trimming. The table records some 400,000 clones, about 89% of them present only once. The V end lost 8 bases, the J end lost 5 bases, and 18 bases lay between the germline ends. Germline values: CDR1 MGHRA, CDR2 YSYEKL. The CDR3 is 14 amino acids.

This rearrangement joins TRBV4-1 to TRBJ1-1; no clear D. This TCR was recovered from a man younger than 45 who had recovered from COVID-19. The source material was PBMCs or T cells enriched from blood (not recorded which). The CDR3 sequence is CASRGNLRGTEAFF. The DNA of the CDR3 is TGCGCCAGCCGGGGAAACCTAAGAGGGACTGAAGCTTTCTTT.